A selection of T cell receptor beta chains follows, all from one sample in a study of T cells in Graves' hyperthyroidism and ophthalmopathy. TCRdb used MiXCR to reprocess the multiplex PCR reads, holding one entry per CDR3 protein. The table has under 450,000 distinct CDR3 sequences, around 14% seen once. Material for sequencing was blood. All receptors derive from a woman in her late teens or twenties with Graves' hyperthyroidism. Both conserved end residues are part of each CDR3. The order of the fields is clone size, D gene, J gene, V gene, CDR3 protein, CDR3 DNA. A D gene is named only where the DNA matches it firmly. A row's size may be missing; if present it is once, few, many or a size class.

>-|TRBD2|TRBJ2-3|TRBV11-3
CASSFRTSGSTDTQYF
TGTGCCAGCAGCTTCCGGACTAGCGGGAGTACAGATACGCAGTATTTT
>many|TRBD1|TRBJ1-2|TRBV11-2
CASSRTGYGYTF
TGTGCCAGCAGCCGGACAGGTTACGGCTACACCTTC
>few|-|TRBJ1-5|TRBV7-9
CASKVQTIQGDFEQPQHF
TGTGCCAGCAAGGTCCAAACCATACAGGGAGATTTCGAACAGCCCCAGCATTTT
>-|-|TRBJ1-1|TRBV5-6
CASSLAYEGMNTEAFF
TGTGCCAGCAGCTTGGCCTATGAGGGAATGAACACTGAAGCTTTCTTT
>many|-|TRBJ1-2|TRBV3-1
CASSQLGKGDYGYTF
TGTGCCAGCAGCCAACTGGGGAAAGGGGACTATGGCTACACCTTC
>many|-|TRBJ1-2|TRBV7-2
CASGRGANYGYTF
TGTGCCAGCGGTCGAGGAGCTAACTATGGCTACACCTTC
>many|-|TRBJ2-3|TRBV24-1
CATSDLSNLGRRVSTDTQYF
TGTGCCACCAGTGATTTGTCTAACTTAGGGCGGCGGGTTAGCACAGATACGCAGTATTTT
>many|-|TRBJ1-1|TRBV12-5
CASGFGQDKTEAFF
TGTGCTAGTGGTTTTGGGCAGGACAAGACTGAAGCTTTCTTT
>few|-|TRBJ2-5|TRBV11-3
CASSFTGLGGQETQYF
TGTGCCAGCAGCTTTACAGGGCTAGGGGGCCAAGAGACCCAGTACTTC
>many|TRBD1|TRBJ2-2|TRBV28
CASSLSRGPGELFF
TGTGCCAGCAGCCTTAGCAGGGGGCCTGGGGAGCTGTTTTTT
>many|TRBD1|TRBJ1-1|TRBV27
CASSPGTVGTEAFF
TGTGCCAGCAGTCCCGGGACAGTAGGGACTGAAGCTTTCTTT
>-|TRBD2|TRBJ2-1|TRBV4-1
CASSQRGLAGGPISYNEQFF
TGCGCCAGCAGCCAGCGGGGACTAGCGGGGGGGCCGATCTCCTACAATGAGCAGTTCTTC
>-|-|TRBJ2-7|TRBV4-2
CASSLVLADEQYF
TGTGCCAGCAGCCTCGTTCTAGCTGACGAGCAGTACTTC
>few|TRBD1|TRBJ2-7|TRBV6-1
CASSTLRDSTYEQYF
TGTGCCAGCAGTACACTCCGGGACAGCACCTACGAGCAGTACTTC
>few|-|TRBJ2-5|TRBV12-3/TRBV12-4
CASSLDALQETQYF
TGTGCCAGCAGTTTAGATGCCCTCCAAGAGACCCAGTACTTC
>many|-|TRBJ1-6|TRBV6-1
CASSWSGYNSPLHF
TGTGCCAGCAGTTGGTCCGGCTATAATTCACCCCTCCACTTT
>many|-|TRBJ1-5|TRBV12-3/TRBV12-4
CASTGTSNQPQHF
TGTGCCAGCACCGGGACAAGCAATCAGCCCCAGCATTTT
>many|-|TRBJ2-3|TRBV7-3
CASSLSGTGTDTQYF
TGTGCCAGCAGCTTATCGGGAACGGGCACAGATACGCAGTATTTT
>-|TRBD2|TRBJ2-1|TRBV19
CASMGQRGGAYNEQFF
TGTGCCAGTATGGGTCAGCGGGGGGGCGCCTACAATGAGCAGTTCTTC
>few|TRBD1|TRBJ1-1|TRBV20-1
CSARDLRGRDTEAFF
TGCAGTGCTAGAGATCTCAGGGGGCGGGACACTGAAGCTTTCTTT
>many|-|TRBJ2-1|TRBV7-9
CASSWRSSYNEQFF
TGTGCCAGCAGCTGGCGCAGCTCCTACAATGAGCAGTTCTTC
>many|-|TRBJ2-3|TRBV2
CASSEAGARDTQYF
TGTGCCAGCAGTGAAGCGGGGGCGAGAGATACGCAGTATTTT
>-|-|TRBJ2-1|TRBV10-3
CAISRDSYNEQFF
TGTGCCATCAGCCGGGACTCCTACAATGAGCAGTTCTTC
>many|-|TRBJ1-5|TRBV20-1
CSAKTLQGNSNQPQHF
TGCAGTGCTAAAACTCTACAGGGAAATAGCAATCAGCCCCAGCATTTT
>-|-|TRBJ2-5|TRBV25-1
CASSDGWETQYF
TGTGCCAGCAGTGACGGCTGGGAGACCCAGTACTTC
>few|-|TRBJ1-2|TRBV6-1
CASPNKGRGYTF
TGTGCCAGCCCGAATAAAGGGCGCGGCTACACCTTC
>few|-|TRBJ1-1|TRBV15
CATSRALLAEAFF
TGTGCCACCAGCAGAGCCCTACTTGCTGAAGCTTTCTTT
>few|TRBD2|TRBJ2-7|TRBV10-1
CASSERTGRRDEQYF
TGCGCCAGCAGTGAGCGCACCGGGAGGAGGGACGAGCAGTACTTC
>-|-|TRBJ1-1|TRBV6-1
CASSARVTNTEAFF
TGTGCCAGCAGCGCCAGGGTCACGAACACTGAAGCTTTCTTT
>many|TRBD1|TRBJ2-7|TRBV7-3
CASSPGGPSYEQYF
TGTGCCAGCAGCCCAGGGGGACCCAGCTACGAGCAGTACTTC
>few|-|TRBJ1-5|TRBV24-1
CATSDLSSGRHNQPQHF
TGTGCCACCAGTGATTTGTCCTCGGGACGGCACAATCAGCCCCAGCATTTT
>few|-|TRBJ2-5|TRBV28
CASCCGAFKGWETQYF
TGTGCCAGCTGTTGTGGGGCCTTTAAGGGGTGGGAGACCCAGTACTTC
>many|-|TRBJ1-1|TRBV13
CASSSDLQGGTEAFF
TGTGCCAGCAGCTCCGACCTACAGGGCGGCACTGAAGCTTTCTTT
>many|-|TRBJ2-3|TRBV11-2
CASRGGSTDTQYF
TGCGCCAGCAGAGGCGGGAGCACAGATACGCAGTATTTT
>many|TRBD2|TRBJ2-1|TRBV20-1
CSARTSGRVEQFF
TGCAGTGCTAGGACTAGCGGGAGAGTTGAGCAGTTCTTC
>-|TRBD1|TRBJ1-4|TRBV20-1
CSARGQGAEKLFF
TGCAGTGCTAGAGGCCAGGGGGCGGAAAAACTGTTTTTT
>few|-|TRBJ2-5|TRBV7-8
CASGQGEGTQYF
TGTGCCAGCGGGCAGGGAGAAGGGACCCAGTACTTC
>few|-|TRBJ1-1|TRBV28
CASRPETGEAFF
TGTGCCAGCAGGCCCGAGACAGGAGAAGCTTTCTTT
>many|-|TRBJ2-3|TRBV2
CASSEAATSTDTQYF
TGTGCCAGCAGTGAGGCGGCTACTAGCACAGATACGCAGTATTTT
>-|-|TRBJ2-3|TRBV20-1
CSAPDRGGLDTQYF
TGCAGTGCCCCCGATAGGGGGGGCCTAGATACGCAGTATTTT
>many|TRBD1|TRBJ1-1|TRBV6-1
CASSFRGAPEAFF
TGTGCCAGCAGTTTCAGGGGGGCTCCTGAAGCTTTCTTT
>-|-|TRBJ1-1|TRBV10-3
CAISETGQNTEAFF
TGTGCCATCAGTGAGACGGGACAGAACACTGAAGCTTTCTTT
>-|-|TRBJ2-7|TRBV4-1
CASSIRQEGEQYF
TGCGCCAGCAGCATAAGACAGGAGGGGGAGCAGTACTTC
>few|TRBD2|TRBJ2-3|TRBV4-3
CASSPLAGGPLDTQYF
TGCGCCAGCAGCCCGCTAGCGGGGGGACCTTTAGATACGCAGTATTTT
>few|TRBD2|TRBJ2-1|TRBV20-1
CSASGTSGGIYNEQFF
TGCAGTGCTTCCGGGACTAGCGGGGGTATCTACAATGAGCAGTTCTTC
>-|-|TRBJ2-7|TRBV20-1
CSANPAGAYEQYF
TGCAGTGCTAATCCGGCAGGGGCATACGAGCAGTACTTC
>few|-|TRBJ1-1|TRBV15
CATSRDVSNTEAFF
TGTGCCACCAGCAGAGATGTTTCGAACACTGAAGCTTTCTTT
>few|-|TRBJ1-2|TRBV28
CASSFTGNLKGGYTF
TGTGCCAGCAGTTTTACCGGGAATCTAAAGGGTGGCTACACCTTC